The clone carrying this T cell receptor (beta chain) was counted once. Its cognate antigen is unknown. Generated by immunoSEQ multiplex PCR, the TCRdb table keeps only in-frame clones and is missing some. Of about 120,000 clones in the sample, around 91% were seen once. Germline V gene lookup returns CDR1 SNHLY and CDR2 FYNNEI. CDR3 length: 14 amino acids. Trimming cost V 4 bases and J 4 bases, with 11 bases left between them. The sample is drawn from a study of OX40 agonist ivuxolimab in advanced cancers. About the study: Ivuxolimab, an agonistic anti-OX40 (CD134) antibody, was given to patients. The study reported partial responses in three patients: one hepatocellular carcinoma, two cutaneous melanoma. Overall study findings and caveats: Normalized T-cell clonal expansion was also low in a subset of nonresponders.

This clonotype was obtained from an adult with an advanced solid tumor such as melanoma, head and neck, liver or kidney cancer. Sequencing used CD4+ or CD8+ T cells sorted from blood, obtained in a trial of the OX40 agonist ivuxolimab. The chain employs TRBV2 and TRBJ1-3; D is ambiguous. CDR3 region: CASSAGSWGNTIYF. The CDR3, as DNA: TGTGCCAGCAGTGCCGGTTCCTGGGGAAACACCATATATTTT.